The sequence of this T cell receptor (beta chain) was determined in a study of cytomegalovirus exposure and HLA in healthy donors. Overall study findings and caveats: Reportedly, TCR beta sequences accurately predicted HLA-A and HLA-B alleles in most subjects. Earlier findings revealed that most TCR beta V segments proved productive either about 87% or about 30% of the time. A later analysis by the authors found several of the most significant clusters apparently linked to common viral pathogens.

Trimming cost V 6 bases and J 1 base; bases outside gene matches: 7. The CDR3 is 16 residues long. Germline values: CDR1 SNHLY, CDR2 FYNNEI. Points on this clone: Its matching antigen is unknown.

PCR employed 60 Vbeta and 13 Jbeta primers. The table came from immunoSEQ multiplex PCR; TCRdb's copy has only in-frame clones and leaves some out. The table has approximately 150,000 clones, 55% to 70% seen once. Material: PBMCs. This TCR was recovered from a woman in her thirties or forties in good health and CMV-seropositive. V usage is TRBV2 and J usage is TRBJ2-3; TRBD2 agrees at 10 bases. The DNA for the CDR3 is TGTGCCAGCAGGGACCTAGCGGGGGCCCGCACAGATACGCAGTATTTT. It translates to CASRDLAGARTDTQYF.